The 8 T cell receptor beta chains given below trace back to one sample, sequenced in a study of CD8 T cells in Susac syndrome. With random hexamers, roughly 0.5 to 1 ug RNA was reverse transcribed. TCRdb analysed the immunoSEQ multiplex PCR reads with MiXCR anew, one entry per CDR3 protein. The sample shows some 140,000 distinct CDR3 sequences, 95% of them seen only once. Sequenced input: CD8+ T cells from PBMCs. The receptors shown here come from a human donor with Susac syndrome.

This chain joins TRBV6-5 and TRBJ1-1; 7 nucleotides match TRBD1. CDR3 size: 16 residues. Unmatched junction bases numbered 6, after V lost 1 base and J lost 1 base. The germline CDR1 and CDR2 sequences are MNHEY and SVGAGI. This chain's CDR3 is CASSYYRGRGNTEAFF. Written as DNA, the CDR3 is TGTGCCAGCAGTTACTACAGGGGACGCGGGAACACTGAAGCTTTCTTT.

The rearrangement joins TRBV6-5 to TRBJ2-3; 8 bases align to TRBD2. Germline V lookup: CDR1 MNHEY, CDR2 SVGAGI. J lost 6 bases, V lost 0 bases, and 5 bases had no gene match. This CDR3 is 15 amino acids long. The CDR3 DNA reads as TGTGCCAGCAGTTACTCGACGGGGGGGCTGGATACGCAGTATTTT. The encoded protein is CASSYSTGGLDTQYF.

CDR3 DNA: TGCGCCAGCAGCCAAGATGGAGGCCACGGCGGGTACTTC. As protein: CASSQDGGHGGYF. V gene TRBV4-1 combines with J gene TRBJ2-4; perhaps TRBD2 as D (5 bases). Looked up from germline, CDR1 is MGHRA and CDR2 is YSYEKL. This CDR3 is 13 amino acids long. V lost 0 bases and J 15 bases, leaving 15 bases between the germline ends.

V gene TRBV3-1 combines with J gene TRBJ2-1, with D possibly matching TRBD1 (7 bases). With 4 bases removed from V and 4 bases from J, the gap between germline ends came to 23 bases. Germline V gene data show CDR1 as LGHDT and CDR2 as YNNKEL (reference sequence). This CDR3 spans 18 amino acids. CDR3: CASSPGGGGEAPYNEQFF. In DNA, the CDR3 is TGTGCCAGCAGCCCAGGGGGTGGCGGGGAGGCCCCGTACAATGAGCAGTTCTTC.

The chain combines TRBV6-1 with TRBJ2-7, with TRBD2 identical over 7 bases. This CDR3 is built from 15 residues. Germline lookup yields CDR1 MNHNS and CDR2 SASEGT. After removal of 6 bases from V and 4 bases from J, the junction contained 12 bases not matched to a gene. CDR3: CASRSSATSSYEQYF. The CDR3 bases are TGTGCCAGCAGGAGCTCCGCGACTAGCTCTTACGAGCAGTACTTC.

The chain combines TRBV29-1 with TRBJ2-2, with TRBD2 as a possible D gene (6 bases). CDR3 length: 15 residues. CDR1 and CDR2 (germline): SQVTM, ANQGSEA. V was shortened by 6 bases and J by 0 bases, with 14 bases between the two germline ends. The CDR3 DNA follows: TGCAGCGTAGATATAGCGGCCACGAACACCGGGGAGCTGTTTTTT. Translated, it gives CSVDIAATNTGELFF.

This clonotype was found a few times. The chain is built from TRBV7-6 and TRBJ1-1, with 8 bases matching TRBD1. Germline CDR1 SGHVS, CDR2 FNYEAQ. Unmatched junction bases numbered 5, after V lost 5 bases and J lost 0 bases. This CDR3 comprises 15 residues. For the CDR3, the DNA is TGTGCCAGCAGCGCCGGACAGGGAATGAACACTGAAGCTTTCTTT. Encoded protein: CASSAGQGMNTEAFF.

The chain employs TRBV5-4 and TRBJ1-1; 7 bases fit TRBD1. Germline CDR1 and CDR2: SGHNT and YYREEE (reference sequence). Trimming cost V 3 bases and J 0 bases; bases outside gene matches: 5. This CDR3 contains 15 residues. CDR3 nucleotides: TGTGCCAGCAGCTCGGGGACAGTTATGAACACTGAAGCTTTCTTT. Its protein is CASSSGTVMNTEAFF.